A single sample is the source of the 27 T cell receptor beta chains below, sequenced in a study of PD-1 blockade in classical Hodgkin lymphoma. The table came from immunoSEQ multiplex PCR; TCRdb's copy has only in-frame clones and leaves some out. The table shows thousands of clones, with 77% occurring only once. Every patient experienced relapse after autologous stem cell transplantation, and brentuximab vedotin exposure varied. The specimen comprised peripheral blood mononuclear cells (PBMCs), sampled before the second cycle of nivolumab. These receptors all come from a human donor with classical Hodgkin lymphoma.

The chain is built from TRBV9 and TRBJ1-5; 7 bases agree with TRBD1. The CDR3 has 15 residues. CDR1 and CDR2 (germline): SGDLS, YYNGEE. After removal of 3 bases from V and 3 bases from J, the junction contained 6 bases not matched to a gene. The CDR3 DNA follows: TGTGCCAGCAGCGCAGGACAGGCGCACAATCAGCCCCAGCATTTT. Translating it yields CASSAGQAHNQPQHF.

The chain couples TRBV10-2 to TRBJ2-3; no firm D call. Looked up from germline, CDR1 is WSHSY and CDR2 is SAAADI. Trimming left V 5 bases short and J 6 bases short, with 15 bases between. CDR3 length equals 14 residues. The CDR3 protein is CASSSRAPSDTQYF. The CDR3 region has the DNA TGCGCCAGCAGTAGCCGGGCCCCCTCGGATACGCAGTATTTT.

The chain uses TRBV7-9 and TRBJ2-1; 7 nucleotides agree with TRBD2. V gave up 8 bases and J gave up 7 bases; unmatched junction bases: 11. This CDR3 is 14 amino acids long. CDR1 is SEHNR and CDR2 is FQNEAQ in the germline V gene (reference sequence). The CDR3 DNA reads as TGTGCCAGCTCGTCCGGGACTACTCAAAATGAGCAGTTCTTC. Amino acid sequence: CASSSGTTQNEQFF.

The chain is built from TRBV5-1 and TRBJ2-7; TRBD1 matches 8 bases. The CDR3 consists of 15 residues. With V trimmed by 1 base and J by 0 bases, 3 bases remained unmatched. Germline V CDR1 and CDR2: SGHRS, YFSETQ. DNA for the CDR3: TGCGCCAGCAGCTTGTTGGGACAGGTCTCCTACGAGCAGTACTTC. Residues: CASSLLGQVSYEQYF. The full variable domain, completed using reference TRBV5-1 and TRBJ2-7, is KAGVTQTPRYLIKTRGQQVTLSCSPISGHRSVSWYQQTPGQGLQFLFEYFSETQRNKGNFPGRFSGRQFSNSRSEMNVSTLELGDSALYLCASSLLGQVSYEQYFGPGTRLTVT.

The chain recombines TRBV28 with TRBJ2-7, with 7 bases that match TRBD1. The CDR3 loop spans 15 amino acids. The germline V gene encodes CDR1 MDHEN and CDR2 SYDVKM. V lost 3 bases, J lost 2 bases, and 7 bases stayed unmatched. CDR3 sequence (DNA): TGTGCCAGCAGTTTCGTCGTAACAGGGGCCTACGAGCAGTACTTC. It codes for CASSFVVTGAYEQYF. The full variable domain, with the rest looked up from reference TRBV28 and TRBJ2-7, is DVKVTQSSRYLVKRTGEKVFLECVQDMDHENMFWYRQDPGLGLRLIYFSYDVKMKEKGDIPEGYSVSREKKERFSLILESASTNQTSMYLCASSFVVTGAYEQYFGPGTRLTVT.

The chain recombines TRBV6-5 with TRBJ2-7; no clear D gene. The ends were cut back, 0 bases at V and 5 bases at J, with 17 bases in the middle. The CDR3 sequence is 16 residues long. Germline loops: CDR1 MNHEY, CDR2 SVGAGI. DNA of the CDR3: TGTGCCAGCAGTTACTCCCTGCCAGGAGTAGGCGACGAGCAGTACTTC. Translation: CASSYSLPGVGDEQYF.

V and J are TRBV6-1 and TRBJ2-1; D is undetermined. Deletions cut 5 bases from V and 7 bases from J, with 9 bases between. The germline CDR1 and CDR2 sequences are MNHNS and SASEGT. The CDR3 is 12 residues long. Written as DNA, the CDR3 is TGTGCCAGCAGTCCCCCCTCGAATGAGCAGTTCTTC. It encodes CASSPPSNEQFF.

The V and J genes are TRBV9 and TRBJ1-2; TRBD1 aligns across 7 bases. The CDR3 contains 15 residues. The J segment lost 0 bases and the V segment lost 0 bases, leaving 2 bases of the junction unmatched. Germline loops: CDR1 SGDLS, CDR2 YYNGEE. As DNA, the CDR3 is TGTGCCAGCAGCGTAGGACAGGGACCTAACTATGGCTACACCTTC. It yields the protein CASSVGQGPNYGYTF.

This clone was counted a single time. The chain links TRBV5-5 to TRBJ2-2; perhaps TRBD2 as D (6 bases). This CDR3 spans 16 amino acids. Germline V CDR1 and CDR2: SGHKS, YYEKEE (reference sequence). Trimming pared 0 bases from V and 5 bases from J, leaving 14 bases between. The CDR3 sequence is CASSLVGDSRTGELFF. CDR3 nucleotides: TGTGCCAGCAGCTTGGTAGGGGACTCAAGGACCGGGGAGCTGTTTTTT. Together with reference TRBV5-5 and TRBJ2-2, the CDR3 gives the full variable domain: DAGVTQSPTHLIKTRGQQVTLRCSPISGHKSVSWYQQVLGQGPQFIFQYYEKEERGRGNFPDRFSARQFPNYSSELNVNALLLGDSALYLCASSLVGDSRTGELFFGEGSRLTVL.

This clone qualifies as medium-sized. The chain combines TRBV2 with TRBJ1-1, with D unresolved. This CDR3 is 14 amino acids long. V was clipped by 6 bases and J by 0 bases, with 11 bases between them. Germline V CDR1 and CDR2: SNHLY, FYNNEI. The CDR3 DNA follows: TGTGCCAGCAGCCCCAGCAGGCTGAACACTGAAGCTTTCTTT. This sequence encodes CASSPSRLNTEAFF. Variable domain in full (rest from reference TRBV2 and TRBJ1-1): EPEVTQTPSHQVTQMGQEVILRCVPISNHLYFYWYRQILGQKVEFLVSFYNNEISEKSEIFDDQFSVERPDGSNFTLKIRSTKLEDSAMYFCASSPSRLNTEAFFGQGTRLTVV.

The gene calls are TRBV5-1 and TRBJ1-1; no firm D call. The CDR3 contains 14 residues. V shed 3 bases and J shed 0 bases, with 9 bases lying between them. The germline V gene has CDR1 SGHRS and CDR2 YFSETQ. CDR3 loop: CASSSSKLNTEAFF. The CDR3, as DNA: TGCGCCAGCAGCTCGAGCAAATTGAACACTGAAGCTTTCTTT.

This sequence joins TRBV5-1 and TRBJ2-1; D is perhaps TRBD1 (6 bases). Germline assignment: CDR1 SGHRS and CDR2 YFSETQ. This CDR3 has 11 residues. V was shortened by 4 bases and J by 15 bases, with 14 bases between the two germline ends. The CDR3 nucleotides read TGCGCCAGCAGCCTGGACAGCTCGTGGTTCTTC. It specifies CASSLDSSWFF.

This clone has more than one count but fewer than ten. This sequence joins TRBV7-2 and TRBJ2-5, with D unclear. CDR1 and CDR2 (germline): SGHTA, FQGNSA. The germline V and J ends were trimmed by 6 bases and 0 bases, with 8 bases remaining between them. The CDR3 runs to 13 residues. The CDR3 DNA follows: TGTGCCAGCAGGCCCCAGAACCAAGAGACCCAGTACTTC. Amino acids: CASRPQNQETQYF.

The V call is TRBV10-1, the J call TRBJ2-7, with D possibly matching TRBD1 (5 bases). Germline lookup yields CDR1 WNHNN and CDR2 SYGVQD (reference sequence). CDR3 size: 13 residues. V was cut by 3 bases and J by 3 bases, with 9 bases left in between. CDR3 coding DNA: TGCGCCAGCAGTGAACAGGTCTACTACGAGCAGTACTTC. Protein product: CASSEQVYYEQYF.

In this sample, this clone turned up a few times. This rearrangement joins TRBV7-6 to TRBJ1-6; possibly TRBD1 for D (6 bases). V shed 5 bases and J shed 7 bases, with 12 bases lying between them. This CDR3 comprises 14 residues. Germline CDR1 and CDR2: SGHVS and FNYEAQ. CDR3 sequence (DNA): TGTGCCAGCAGCCGGGACATCCGGAATTCACCCCTCCACTTT. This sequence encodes CASSRDIRNSPLHF. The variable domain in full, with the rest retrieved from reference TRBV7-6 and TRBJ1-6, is GAGVSQSPRYKVTKRGQDVALRCDPISGHVSLYWYRQALGQGPEFLTYFNYEAQQDKSGLPNDRFSAERPEGSISTLTIQRTEQRDSAMYRCASSRDIRNSPLHFGNGTRLTVT.

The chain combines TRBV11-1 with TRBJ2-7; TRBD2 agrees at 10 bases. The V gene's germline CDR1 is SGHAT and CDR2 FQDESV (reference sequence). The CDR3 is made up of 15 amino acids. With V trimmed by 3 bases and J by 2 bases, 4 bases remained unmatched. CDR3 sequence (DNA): TGTGCCAGCAGCTTTAAAGCGGGAGGGCCCTACGAGCAGTACTTC. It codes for CASSFKAGGPYEQYF.

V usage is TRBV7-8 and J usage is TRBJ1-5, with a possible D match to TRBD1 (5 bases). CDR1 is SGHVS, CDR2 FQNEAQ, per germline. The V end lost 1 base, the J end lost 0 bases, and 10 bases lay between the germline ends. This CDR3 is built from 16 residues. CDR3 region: CASSLDWGGSNQPQHF. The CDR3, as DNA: TGTGCCAGCAGCTTAGATTGGGGCGGTAGCAATCAGCCCCAGCATTTT.

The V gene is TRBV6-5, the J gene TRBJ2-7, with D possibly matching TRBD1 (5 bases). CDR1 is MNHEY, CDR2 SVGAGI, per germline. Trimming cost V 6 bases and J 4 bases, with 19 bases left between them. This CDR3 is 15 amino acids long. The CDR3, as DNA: TGTGCCAGCAGCCCGACAGCGTTCTTATCGTACGAGCAGTACTTC. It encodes CASSPTAFLSYEQYF.

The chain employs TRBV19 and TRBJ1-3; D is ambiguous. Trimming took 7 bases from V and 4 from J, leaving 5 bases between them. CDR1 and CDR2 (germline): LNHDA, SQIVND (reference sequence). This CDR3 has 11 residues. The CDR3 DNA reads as TGTGCCAGTACGAAGGGAAACACCATATATTTT. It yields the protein CASTKGNTIYF.

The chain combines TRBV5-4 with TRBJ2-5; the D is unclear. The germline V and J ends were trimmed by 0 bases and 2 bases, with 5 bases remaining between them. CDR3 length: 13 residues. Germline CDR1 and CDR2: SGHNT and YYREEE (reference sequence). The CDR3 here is CASSLAAQETQYF. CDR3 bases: TGTGCCAGCAGCTTGGCGGCACAAGAGACCCAGTACTTC.

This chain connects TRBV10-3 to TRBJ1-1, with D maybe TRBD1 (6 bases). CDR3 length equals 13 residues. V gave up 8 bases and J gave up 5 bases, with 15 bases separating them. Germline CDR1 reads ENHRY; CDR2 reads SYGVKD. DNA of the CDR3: TGTGCCATCTCCGAGGGGGATATTACTGAAGCTTTCTTT. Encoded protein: CAISEGDITEAFF.

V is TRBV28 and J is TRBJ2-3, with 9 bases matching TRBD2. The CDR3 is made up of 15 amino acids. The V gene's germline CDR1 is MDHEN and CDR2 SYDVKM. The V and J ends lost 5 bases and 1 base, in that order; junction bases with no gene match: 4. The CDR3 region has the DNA TGTGCCAGCAGTCCCCGGACTAGCGGCACAGATACGCAGTATTTT. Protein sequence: CASSPRTSGTDTQYF. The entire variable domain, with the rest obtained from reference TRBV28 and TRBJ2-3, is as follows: DVKVTQSSRYLVKRTGEKVFLECVQDMDHENMFWYRQDPGLGLRLIYFSYDVKMKEKGDIPEGYSVSREKKERFSLILESASTNQTSMYLCASSPRTSGTDTQYFGPGTRLTVL.

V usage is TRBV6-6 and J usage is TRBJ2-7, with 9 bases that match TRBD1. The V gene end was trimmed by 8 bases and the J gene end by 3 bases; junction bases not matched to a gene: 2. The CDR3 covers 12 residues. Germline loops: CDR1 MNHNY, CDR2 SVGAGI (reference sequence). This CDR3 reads CASGQGLYEQYF. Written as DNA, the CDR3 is TGTGCCAGCGGACAGGGGCTCTACGAGCAGTACTTC.

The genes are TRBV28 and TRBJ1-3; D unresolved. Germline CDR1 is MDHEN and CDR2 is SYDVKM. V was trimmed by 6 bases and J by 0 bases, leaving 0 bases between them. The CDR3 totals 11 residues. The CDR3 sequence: CASSSGNTIYF. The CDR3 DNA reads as TGTGCCAGCAGCTCTGGAAACACCATATATTTT.

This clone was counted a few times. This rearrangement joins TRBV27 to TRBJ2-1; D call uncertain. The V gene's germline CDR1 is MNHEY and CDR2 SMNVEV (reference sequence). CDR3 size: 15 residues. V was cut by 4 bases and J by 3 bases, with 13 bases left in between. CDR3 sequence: CASSSDLKGYNEQFF. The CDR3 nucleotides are TGTGCCAGCAGTTCTGATCTTAAAGGCTACAATGAGCAGTTCTTC.

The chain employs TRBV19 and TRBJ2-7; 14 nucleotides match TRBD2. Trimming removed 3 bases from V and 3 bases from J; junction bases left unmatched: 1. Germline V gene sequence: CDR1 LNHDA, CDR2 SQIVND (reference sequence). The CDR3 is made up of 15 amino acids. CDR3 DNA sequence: TGTGCCAGTAGTATCGGACTAGCGGGAGGCTACGAGCAGTACTTC. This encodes CASSIGLAGGYEQYF.

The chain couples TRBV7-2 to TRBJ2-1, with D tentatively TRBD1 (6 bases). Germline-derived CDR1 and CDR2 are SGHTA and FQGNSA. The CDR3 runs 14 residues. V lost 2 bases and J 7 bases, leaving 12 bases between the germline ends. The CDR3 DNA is TGTGCCAGCAGCTTATACAGGGCGGTGAATGAGCAGTTCTTC. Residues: CASSLYRAVNEQFF.